Listed here are 27 T cell receptor beta chains from one sample, sequenced in a study of cytomegalovirus exposure and HLA in healthy donors. PCR primers comprised 60 Vbeta and 13 Jbeta primers. Repertoires were generated with immunoSEQ multiplex PCR, while TCRdb's copy carries only in-frame clones and drops some. The data show 200,000 to 250,000 clones, over 65% seen once. The sample taken for sequencing was PBMCs. These receptor sequences come from a man younger than 35 in good health and CMV-seronegative.

V usage is TRBV25-1 and J usage is TRBJ1-3; D is possibly TRBD1 (6 bases). Germline V CDR1 and CDR2: MGHDK, SYGVNS. Trimming pared 3 bases from V and 0 bases from J, leaving 6 bases between. The CDR3 contains 14 residues. CDR3 loop: CASSDRGSGNTIYF. The CDR3 region has the DNA TGTGCCAGCAGTGACAGGGGCTCTGGAAACACCATATATTTT.

The V and J genes are TRBV28 and TRBJ2-7; TRBD2 might be the D (5 bases). Germline V gives CDR1 MDHEN, CDR2 SYDVKM. V lost 5 bases and J 9 bases, leaving 32 bases between the germline ends. The CDR3 is made up of 18 amino acids. This CDR3 reads CASSLDLGGRVSLSGQYF. CDR3 sequence (DNA): TGTGCCAGCAGTCTCGACCTGGGTGGGCGGGTATCCCTGAGTGGGCAGTACTTC.

Only a few counts were recorded for this clone. The rearrangement joins TRBV11-2 to TRBJ2-3; D remains ambiguous. Germline CDR1 and CDR2: SGHAT and FQNNGV. CDR3 length equals 10 residues. Trimming left V 11 bases short and J 4 bases short, with 7 bases between. CDR3 sequence: CACRADTQYF. The CDR3 DNA reads as TGTGCCTGCCGCGCAGATACGCAGTATTTT.

In this sample, this clone turned up a few times. The gene calls are TRBV19 and TRBJ2-7; tentative D call: TRBD1 (5 bases). Trimming took off 6 bases at V and 2 bases at J, with 11 bases between the two ends. Germline CDR1 and CDR2: LNHDA and SQIVND (reference sequence). The CDR3 is 13 amino acids. The CDR3 DNA reads as TGTGCCAGTAGATCGACAGTCGCCTACGAGCAGTACTTC. It encodes CASRSTVAYEQYF.

The gene calls are TRBV13 and TRBJ1-4; 8 positions agree with TRBD1. Trimming at V came to 4 bases and at J to 8 bases, leaving 6 bases not matched to a gene. The germline CDR1 and CDR2 sequences are PRHDT and FYEKMQ (reference sequence). This CDR3 spans 14 amino acids. In DNA form, the CDR3 reads TGTGCCAGCAGCTCTGACAGGGGCAGGGAAAAACTGTTTTTT. It codes for CASSSDRGREKLFF.

The rearrangement joins TRBV19 to TRBJ2-7; D possibly corresponds to TRBD1 (6 bases). CDR3 length equals 13 residues. V lost 5 bases and J 2 bases, leaving 10 bases between the germline ends. Looked up from germline, CDR1 is LNHDA and CDR2 is SQIVND (reference sequence). The CDR3 coding sequence is TGTGCCAGTAGTTTCAGGGGACCCTACGAGCAGTACTTC. It specifies CASSFRGPYEQYF.

This rearrangement joins TRBV11-2 to TRBJ2-5, with D possibly TRBD1 on 7 matching bases. CDR3 size: 17 residues. V shed 1 base and J shed 9 bases, with 24 bases lying between them. Germline V gives CDR1 SGHAT, CDR2 FQNNGV. CDR3 nucleotide sequence: TGTGCCAGCAGCTTAGGTGCCAGGGGGGTCACCCAAGGGGCCCAGTACTTC. Protein sequence: CASSLGARGVTQGAQYF.

The V gene is TRBV5-6, the J gene TRBJ1-1, with unresolved D. The germline V gene has CDR1 SGHDT and CDR2 YYEEEE. The CDR3 is made up of 12 amino acids. V was trimmed by 3 bases and J by 5 bases, leaving 8 bases between them. CDR3 in amino acids: CASSSPGTEAFF. CDR3 sequence (DNA): TGTGCCAGCAGCTCCCCGGGGACTGAAGCTTTCTTT.

V usage is TRBV2 and J usage is TRBJ2-2; perhaps TRBD1 as D (5 bases). CDR1 SNHLY and CDR2 FYNNEI come from the germline V gene. V was clipped by 6 bases and J by 6 bases, with 20 bases between them. The CDR3 loop spans 16 amino acids. Here the CDR3 reads CASSDLGAGLSGELFF. The CDR3 nucleotides are TGTGCCAGCAGCGACCTTGGGGCAGGGCTTTCCGGGGAGCTGTTTTTT.

The chain carries TRBV5-1 and TRBJ2-1, with D possibly being TRBD1 (6 bases). This CDR3 is 15 amino acids long. The germline V and J ends were trimmed by 1 base and 0 bases, with 8 bases remaining between them. CDR1 is SGHRS and CDR2 is YFSETQ in the germline V gene. DNA for the CDR3: TGCGCCAGCAGCTTGAGGGGGATCTCCTACAATGAGCAGTTCTTC. Protein sequence: CASSLRGISYNEQFF.

This sequence joins TRBV27 and TRBJ2-5; TRBD2 agrees at 14 bases. The J call may be incorrect, as the DNA end agrees better with TRBJ2-7. CDR1 is MNHEY, CDR2 SMNVEV, per germline (reference sequence). The CDR3 contains 15 residues. The CDR3 here is CASSFGTSGSYEQYF. The DNA for the CDR3 is TGTGCCAGCAGTTTCGGGACTAGCGGGAGCTACGAGCAGTACTTC.

The rearrangement joins TRBV13 to TRBJ2-1; 10 nucleotides line up with TRBD2. The CDR3 loop spans 17 amino acids. CDR1 is PRHDT and CDR2 is FYEKMQ in the germline V gene (reference sequence). J was trimmed by 0 bases and V by 2 bases; bases with no gene match: 4. CDR3 amino acids: CASSLTSGISSYNEQFF. CDR3 in DNA: TGTGCCAGCAGCTTAACTAGCGGGATAAGCTCCTACAATGAGCAGTTCTTC.

The chain couples TRBV2 to TRBJ2-7; TRBD1 agrees at 9 bases. J gave up 4 bases and V 4 bases, and 8 bases lay outside the gene matches. The germline V gene has CDR1 SNHLY and CDR2 FYNNEI. The CDR3 is 15 residues long. The CDR3 nucleotides read TGTGCCAGCAGTGTCGCCGGGACAGGGTTTTACGAGCAGTACTTC. Translating it yields CASSVAGTGFYEQYF.

In DNA form, the CDR3 reads TGCGCCAGCAGTCAAACCACCGCCGGGTACGAGCAGTACTTC. It encodes CASSQTTAGYEQYF. The J gene is TRBJ2-7, the V gene TRBV5-1; D is ambiguous. V was cut by 5 bases and J by 4 bases, with 16 bases left in between. Germline assignment: CDR1 SGHRS and CDR2 YFSETQ. The CDR3 is 14 residues long.

V usage is TRBV7-9 and J usage is TRBJ2-7; 12 bases fit TRBD1. Germline V gene sequence: CDR1 SEHNR, CDR2 FQNEAQ (reference sequence). The CDR3 contains 15 residues. The junction had 10 bases not matched to a gene; V was cut back by 6 bases and J by 7 bases. As DNA, the CDR3 is TGTGCCAGCAGAAAGACCGGGACAGGGGGCGAGGAGCAGTACTTC. Amino acid sequence: CASRKTGTGGEEQYF.

This clone was seen only once. The chain couples TRBV20-1 to TRBJ2-1; TRBD2 is a possible D gene (6 bases). The CDR3 covers 11 residues. The germline V gene encodes CDR1 DFQATT and CDR2 SNEGSKA (reference sequence). Here the CDR3 reads CSPNTGTSQFF. CDR3 in DNA: TGCAGCCCAAACACGGGGACTTCTCAGTTCTTC.

The rearrangement links TRBV6-5 to TRBJ2-5; 7 bases line up with TRBD1. The end of the DNA aligns better with TRBJ2-7, so the J call may be wrong. The V gene's germline CDR1 is MNHEY and CDR2 SVGAGI. The CDR3 has 14 amino acids. The DNA for the CDR3 is TGTGCCAGCAGCACCGGAACAGGGGCCTACGAGCAGTACTTC. As protein: CASSTGTGAYEQYF.

This clone has only one observation. V gene TRBV7-9 combines with J gene TRBJ2-5; a weak D match, TRBD1 (5 bases). CDR1 is SEHNR, CDR2 FQNEAQ, per germline (reference sequence). Trimming shortened V by 2 bases and J by 2 bases, and 9 bases separated the two germline ends. This CDR3 has 14 residues. The CDR3: CASSLQGSQETQYF. The CDR3 nucleotides read TGTGCCAGCAGCTTACAGGGCAGTCAAGAGACCCAGTACTTC.

The chain combines TRBV4-2 with TRBJ1-4; weak D call: TRBD1 (5 bases). The germline V and J ends were trimmed by 1 base and 0 bases, with 12 bases remaining between them. CDR1 is LGHNA and CDR2 is YNFKEQ in the germline V gene. The CDR3 extends over 17 amino acids. CDR3 coding DNA: TGTGCCAGCAGCCAAGCCAGTCGGGGGGCAACTAATGAAAAACTGTTTTTT. Translation gives CASSQASRGATNEKLFF.

Only one count was recorded for this clone. The chain recombines TRBV5-5 with TRBJ2-7; D may be TRBD1 (5 bases). Germline CDR1 and CDR2: SGHKS and YYEKEE (reference sequence). This CDR3 is built from 16 residues. V was trimmed by 1 base and J by 0 bases, leaving 14 bases between them. CDR3 region: CASSLSGAASSYEQYF. For the CDR3, the DNA is TGTGCCAGCAGCTTGTCTGGGGCAGCCAGCTCCTACGAGCAGTACTTC.

The genes are TRBV28 and TRBJ2-5; 8 bases are a match to TRBD1. Germline values: CDR1 MDHEN, CDR2 SYDVKM. The CDR3 spans 14 residues. After removal of 6 bases from V and 5 bases from J, the junction contained 8 bases not matched to a gene. The chain's CDR3 is CASSPDRVGETQYF. CDR3 bases: TGTGCCAGCAGCCCGGACAGGGTTGGGGAGACCCAGTACTTC.

V gene TRBV30 combines with J gene TRBJ1-5; TRBD1 is a possible D gene (6 bases). CDR3 length: 12 residues. V was trimmed by 8 bases and J by 2 bases, leaving 10 bases between them. Germline CDR1 and CDR2: GTSNPN and SVGIG (reference sequence). The CDR3 DNA reads TGTGCCCCGACAGGCCGCAATCAGCCCCAGCATTTT. Its protein product is CAPTGRNQPQHF.

This clone was observed a single time. The V and J genes are TRBV5-1 and TRBJ1-1, with TRBD1 matching over 10 bases. Germline values: CDR1 SGHRS, CDR2 YFSETQ. Losses at the gene ends were 0 bases for V and 3 bases for J; bases not matched to a gene: 8. This CDR3 has 17 amino acids. In nucleotides, the CDR3 is TGCGCCAGCAGCTTGGCTCAAGGACAGGGGGTTCACACTGAAGCTTTCTTT. Its protein product is CASSLAQGQGVHTEAFF.

A word on this clone: The same CDR3 can be traced to other DNA sequences in this sample. V is TRBV27 and J is TRBJ2-5; the D gene is possibly TRBD2 (5 bases). CDR1 and CDR2 (germline): MNHEY, SMNVEV (reference sequence). The CDR3 extends over 11 amino acids. V lost 8 bases, J lost 5 bases, and 9 bases lay in between. CDR3 in DNA: TGTGCCAGCGGACGGAGGGAGACCCAGTACTTC. Translation gives CASGRRETQYF.

This clone showed up just a few times. The chain carries TRBV25-1 and TRBJ1-1; D not resolved. V lost 1 base and J lost 3, with 3 bases in between. Germline CDR1 and CDR2: MGHDK and SYGVNS. The CDR3 has 12 residues. The CDR3 nucleotides are TGTGCCAGCAGTGAATTAGACACTGAAGCTTTCTTT. Protein product: CASSELDTEAFF.

This chain links TRBV2 with TRBJ2-3; D may be TRBD1 (6 bases). Trimming took 6 bases from V and 10 from J, leaving 14 bases between them. Germline CDR1 is SNHLY and CDR2 is FYNNEI. This CDR3 is built from 12 residues. DNA for the CDR3: TGTGCCAGCAGGGGGGACACGCCGGCGCAGTATTTT. Encoded protein: CASRGDTPAQYF.

The chain uses TRBV6-5 and TRBJ2-7; D is unresolved. V lost 2 bases and J 1 base, leaving 6 bases between the germline ends. The CDR3 consists of 13 residues. The germline V gene encodes CDR1 MNHEY and CDR2 SVGAGI. This CDR3 is CASSYLRSYEQYF. CDR3 coding DNA: TGTGCCAGCAGTTACCTCAGGTCCTACGAGCAGTACTTC.